This entry features one TCR beta chain sequence. No count is logged; frequency rates this clone as medium-sized (0.01 to 0.1%). The antigen it binds to is not known. This sample was taken from a study of cytomegalovirus exposure and HLA in healthy donors (dated by TCRdb to the late 2010s). Turning to the overall study: In an earlier analysis of some 550 of the donors, 276 Gb of sequence data and 95 million to 130 million unique TCR beta sequences from 150 million to 200 million T cells were reported. Approximately 300 gigabases of sequencing data and around 85 million unique TCR sequences made up an early release that covered about 640 HLA-typed donors. Of the roughly 400 genotyped donors, approximately 83% fell in the genetic ancestry cluster associated with self-reported Caucasian donors. The study aimed to test whether cataloging public T cell receptors could reveal signatures of past pathogen exposure. The T cell repertoires of some 700 subjects were profiled by immunosequencing and related to cytomegalovirus serostatus. Besides the first cohort of 500 to 700 subjects, a separate validation cohort made up of about 120 different subjects was used. To predict cytomegalovirus infection status, the study combined high-throughput TCR immunosequencing, statistical association of individual TCRs with disease status, and machine learning. In a later analysis, previously published TCR beta repertoires from some 640 donors were re-analyzed and high-resolution HLA genotyping was added so that TCR occurrence patterns could be studied. In the later analysis, no new phenotypic data were used to find candidate immune exposures; instead, reliance was placed on TCR beta sequences and their occurrence across donors. An earlier analysis of 587 of the donors applied high-throughput TCR beta sequencing to assess whether each TCR beta V gene segment acted as functional or pseudogenic. Donor age, sex, ethnicity and CMV serostatus were compiled alongside the repertoire data. Genome-wide SNP genotypes for about 65% of the 666 donors were used in a later genetic analysis, which treated that subset as a discovery cohort. Every discovery cohort repertoire had been produced on one sequencing platform. Both class I and class II loci were covered by HLA typing, at four-digit resolution. Typing coverage varied by locus: roughly 629-640 donors for A, B, C, DRB1 and DQB1; roughly 520 for DQA1; 606 for DPA1; around 450 for DPB1. A handful of DR-DQ haplotypes were handled as single units for association and clustering because linkage in the cohort was strong. Across some 400 genotyped donors of the cohort, an average of roughly 250,000 unique TCR beta nucleotide sequences per donor were sequenced, and approximately 17% of those sequences were non-productive. Here is what the overall study found, with its caveats: Because the 87-base-pair reads could not distinguish some IMGT-functional V segments, including TRBV6-2 and TRBV6-3, those segments were excluded. The presence/absence analyses assumed that sequencing depth was roughly uniform across donors, and that assumption may not be true. A later genetic analysis associated a missense DCLRE1C variant with V-gene and J-gene trimming of TCR beta chains, and an independent cohort replicated the association. The only immune exposure information available for the cohort was CMV serostatus. Compared with the approximately 700-donor mean, donors in an Asian-associated ancestry cluster had fewer N-insertions in productive TCRs, according to a later genetic analysis. In a later analysis, HLA-associated TCR beta chains showed more clonal expansion and lower generation probabilities than non-associated chains that were equally common. Approximately 16 rarely observed V segments, including chromosome 9 orphons, were excluded from the earlier analysis of about 610 of the donors because counts were too low. Specific HLA alleles were associated with 15,000 to 20,000 TCR beta sequences at a false discovery rate of 0.05 in a later analysis. Most TCR sequences were observed very rarely across donors, whereas some public TCRs were present in many individuals. In a later analysis, several top co-occurrence clusters were reported to appear linked to parvovirus B19, influenza, CMV and Epstein-Barr virus. A later analysis found that TCR association rates varied across HLA loci, with DRB1 alleles showing the most associated TCRs and HLA-C alleles the fewest. The authors suggested that the approach could potentially be generalized to other disease states and immunological phenotypes. When HLA alleles, especially DR and DQ, strongly co-occurred, TCR associations were difficult to assign to individual alleles. A few of the identified cytomegalovirus-associated TCR beta chains were confirmed in vitro to be specific for cytomegalovirus antigens. Most CMV-associated TCR beta chains appeared to be HLA-restricted in a later analysis, and the HLA associations seemed to be driven largely by CMV exposure. A further reported finding was that TCR beta sequences accurately predicted the HLA-A and HLA-B alleles for most subjects in the first cohort. This cohort had only TCR beta chains sequenced, and the lack of alpha or paired-chain data limited which features could be detected. In both the original and validation cohorts, the classifier was reported to diagnose cytomegalovirus status with high specificity and sensitivity. A total of 150 to 200 TCR beta chains were listed by the study as associated with cytomegalovirus. The sequencing pipeline was judged likely to have produced a cluster of highly shared sequence variants as a technical artifact. Linkage disequilibrium might explain the correlated functional status among segregating V segments, but an unknown experimental factor could not be excluded. In an earlier analysis of some 640 of the donors, most TCR beta V segments were observed in productive rearrangements about 87% or about 30% of the time, broadly matching IMGT annotations. Because HLA typing was missing for some donors at each locus, association tests included only the typed subset.

In total, fewer than 750 healthy bone marrow donors made up the cohort. Cohort members were all nominally healthy when sampled, although unrecorded immune exposures were likely present. The donor was CMV seropositive and was included in the group of 270 or so seropositive cohort members. Every donor gave a peripheral blood sample, and the peripheral blood mononuclear cells from that sample were used for TCR beta sequencing. Genomic DNA was extracted from the blood cell samples with the Qiagen DNeasy Blood Extraction Kit. The germline V gene (reference sequence) supplies CDR1 SGHNT and CDR2 YYREEE. Reading from cysteine to phenylalanine, the CDR3 counts 14 amino acids. Only the CDR3 DNA stays, 42 bases, in frame from base 1. The junction shows trimming of 4 bases on V and 1 base on J, plus 9 bases between the germline ends. Libraries came from the immunoSEQ multiplex PCR assay. The multiplex PCR relied on a mix of 60 forward primers for TCR Vbeta segments and 13 reverse primers for TCR Jbeta segments. The CDR3 region of rearranged TCR beta genes was amplified from genomic DNA with a multiplex PCR assay. The amplified TCR beta libraries were sequenced on the Illumina HiSeq System as 87-base-pair reads. For the original study's pipeline: A later analysis counted tens of millions of unique TCR beta chains across the 700 or so repertoires, and roughly 11 million of these chains were shared by at least two donors. To remove PCR and sequencing errors, raw reads were error-corrected and collapsed into unique sequences using a nearest-neighbor algorithm that merged closely related sequences. V, D and J gene segments were assigned by aligning CDR3 sequences to IMGT reference sequences. For a sequence to be retained, a match of at least six nucleotides was required to both a V gene segment and a J gene segment. Rearrangements were called productive when the CDR3 lacked stop codons and stayed in frame with V and J; all others were non-productive. Following IMGT convention, CDR3 was defined as the stretch from the second conserved V-encoded cysteine to the conserved J-encoded phenylalanine. The earlier analysis of about 530 of the donors excluded any sequence lacking an unambiguous match to a single V gene segment. An earlier analysis of 587 of the donors called V segments functional above 56.7% productive rearrangements and segregating when the between-donor standard deviation exceeded 5%. A statistical classification framework was developed to diagnose cytomegalovirus status using the catalog of TCR beta chain sequences. A later analysis assigned V and J genes by comparing TCR nucleotide sequences with IMGT/GENE-DB human TR gene sequences. In a later analysis, CDR3 sequences and most-parsimonious VDJ recombination scenarios were assigned using the TCRdist pipeline. In a later analysis, each TCR beta chain was defined by its CDR3 amino acid sequence together with its V-gene family, and reads without a unique V-gene family were excluded. To address suspected cross-contamination and a sequencing artifact, a later analysis removed under 600 highly shared, low-generation-probability nucleotide sequences. In a later analysis, a clonal expansion index for each public chain was calculated from normalized within-repertoire ranks of inferred template counts. Generation probabilities in a later analysis came from a VDJ recombination model fitted to out-of-frame rearrangements, and those results were checked against IGoR. In a later analysis, hypergeometric tests were used to score TCR-TCR, TCR-HLA and TCR-CMV co-occurrence, with a repertoire-size bias correction applied to TCR pairs. False discovery rates were estimated in a later analysis by permuting HLA or CMV assignments 20 times. A later analysis grouped co-occurring TCRs with DBSCAN, adding TCRdist sequence similarity when clustering within HLA-allele-positive subsets. Repertoires with fewer than 30,000 or more than 120,000 public chains, plus five repertoires with anomalous nucleotide sharing, were excluded from co-occurrence clustering. Imported from immuneACCESS, the table was reduced by TCRdb to in-frame sequences with V and J called. These copies leave out some clones; in studies compared against another copy, an unresolved V gene accounts for under half, and the cause of the remainder is not known. V and J calls and clone size come straight from that table; D and trimming were deduced from the DNA. This sample's table lists tens of thousands of clones. The ten largest clones represent 15% of the sample.

The chain joins TRBV5-4 to TRBJ2-1, with TRBD1 as a weak D call on 6 bases. This TCR was sampled from a middle-aged man in good health and CMV-seropositive. The specimen sequenced was PBMCs. The CDR3 protein is CASSVRGSYNEQFF. The DNA sequence is TGTGCCAGCAGCGTGAGGGGGTCCTACAATGAGCAGTTCTTC.